The rows below give T cell receptor beta chains drawn from one sample of a study of shared clonotypes between healthy human individuals. Profiled with immunoSEQ multiplex PCR; TCRdb holds only in-frame clones, not every one. This table holds fewer than 3 million clones, just under 95% found once. The sample was naive CD4+ T cells from PBMCs. The receptors originated from a man aged 18 to 29 in good health. Some clones in this sample may be carry-over from other donors' samples. Each CDR3 is given with its conserved first and last residue. The order of the fields is D gene, V gene, J gene, clone size, CDR3 DNA, CDR3 protein. A D gene is named only where the DNA matches it firmly. Clone sizes are given selectively: once, few, many, or a class where the clone is expanded.

NA	TRBV30	TRBJ2-7	NA	TGTGCCTCTCAGGACAACGCCCACGAGCAGTACTTC	CASQDNAHEQYF
TRBD1	TRBV10-3	TRBJ1-2	NA	TGTGCCATCAGTGGGGGACAGGGACTTGGCTATGGCTACACCTTC	CAISGGQGLGYGYTF
NA	TRBV5-4	TRBJ1-1	NA	TGTGCCAGCAGCCGCAAGGGGGGGCTGGGTGAAGCTTTCTTT	CASSRKGGLGEAFF
NA	TRBV9	TRBJ2-3	NA	TGTGCCAGCAGCGCACCCGGAAGGGATACGCAGTATTTT	CASSAPGRDTQYF
NA	TRBV6-1	TRBJ2-3	NA	TGTGCCAGCAGTGAACAGGGGCCACGCACAGATACGCAGTATTTT	CASSEQGPRTDTQYF
TRBD1	TRBV11-2	TRBJ2-7	NA	TGTGCCAGCAGCTGGGACAGGGGCGACGAGCAGTACTTC	CASSWDRGDEQYF
TRBD2	TRBV29-1	TRBJ2-7	NA	TGCAGCGTTGAAGAGTGGGGGGGACTGAGCTACGAGCAGTACTTC	CSVEEWGGLSYEQYF
NA	TRBV28	TRBJ2-5	NA	TGTGCCAGCAGGGCCGGAACTAGGGTGGGGACCCAGTACTTC	CASRAGTRVGTQYF
NA	TRBV5-1	TRBJ2-6	once	TGCGCCAGCAGCAGAACAAACTCTGGGGCCAACGTCCTGACTTTC	CASSRTNSGANVLTF
NA	TRBV5-1	TRBJ1-3	NA	TGCGCCAGCAGAGGGGACTCTGGAAACACCATATATTTT	CASRGDSGNTIYF
TRBD1	TRBV30	TRBJ2-1	NA	TGTGCCTGGAGGTGGATAACAGGGGAAAGGTCGGTTGAGCAGTTCTTC	CAWRWITGERSVEQFF
NA	TRBV9	TRBJ2-7	NA	TGTGCCAGCAGCGTACCAGCGGGTCTCTCCTACGAGCAGTACTTC	CASSVPAGLSYEQYF
TRBD1	TRBV27	TRBJ2-2	NA	TGTGCCAGCAGTCGGACAGGGGTGACCGGGGAGCTGTTTTTT	CASSRTGVTGELFF
NA	TRBV5-1	TRBJ2-2	NA	TGCGCCAGCAGCTCACTAGCCAGGGCGAACACCGGGGAGCTGTTTTTT	CASSSLARANTGELFF
TRBD1	TRBV2	TRBJ2-7	NA	TGTGCCAGCAGTTCGGGACAGGGGTCCTACGAGCAGTACTTC	CASSSGQGSYEQYF
NA	TRBV19	TRBJ1-2	NA	TGTGCCAGTAGCCCGGCAGGGAACTATGGCTACACCTTC	CASSPAGNYGYTF
TRBD2	TRBV7-2	TRBJ2-1	NA	TGTGCCAGCAGCCGGGGACTAGCGGGGTATAATGAGCAGTTCTTC	CASSRGLAGYNEQFF
NA	TRBV5-1	TRBJ1-1	NA	TGCGCCAGCAGCTCGACCCCAACAGGAAACACTGAAGCTTTCTTT	CASSSTPTGNTEAFF
NA	TRBV28	TRBJ2-7	NA	TGTGCCAGCAGTCTCGTTAGCGACTACGAGCAGTACTTC	CASSLVSDYEQYF
NA	TRBV5-4	TRBJ2-7	NA	TGTGCCAGCAGCTTAGACAGGACTATAGGCGAGCAGTACTTC	CASSLDRTIGEQYF
NA	TRBV28	TRBJ2-4	NA	TGTGCCAGCAGTCCCCTGGTCCCCCATAAAAACATTCAGTACTTC	CASSPLVPHKNIQYF
TRBD2	TRBV5-1	TRBJ2-7	NA	TGCGCCAGCAGCTTGGGGGCTAGCGGAACCTACGAGCAGTACTTC	CASSLGASGTYEQYF
NA	TRBV11-3	TRBJ2-1	once	TGTGCCAGCAGCTTAAATATAGCCGATGAGCAGTTCTTC	CASSLNIADEQFF
NA	TRBV2	TRBJ2-6	once	TGTGCCAGCAGGATCGGGACCACCATGAGCGTCCTGACTTTC	CASRIGTTMSVLTF
NA	TRBV7-2	TRBJ2-5	NA	TGTGCCAGCAGCTTAGCGGGGACCCAAGAGACCCAGTACTTC	CASSLAGTQETQYF
TRBD1	TRBV6-1	TRBJ1-4	NA	TGTGCCAGCAGTGAGGCGCAGGGGGGAACTAATGAAAAACTGTTTTTT	CASSEAQGGTNEKLFF
NA	TRBV2	TRBJ2-1	NA	TGTGCCAGCAGTGGGGCCAGGTTGTCCTACAATGAGCAGTTCTTC	CASSGARLSYNEQFF
NA	TRBV18	TRBJ2-7	NA	TGTGCCAGCTCACCACGGGGGGGCGCAACTACCTACGAGCAGTACTTC	CASSPRGGATTYEQYF
NA	TRBV21-1	TRBJ1-5	NA	TGTGCCAGCAGCATCGGTCAGGCATGGGACAGAAGCAATCAGCCCCAGCATTTT	CASSIGQAWDRSNQPQHF
NA	TRBV30	TRBJ2-1	NA	TGTGCCTGGAGTCCCCGGCAGGGGTACAATGAGCAGTTCTTC	CAWSPRQGYNEQFF
TRBD2	TRBV7-3	TRBJ2-5	NA	TGTGCCAGCAGCTTAAGTAGCGGGTCACAAGAGACCCAGTACTTC	CASSLSSGSQETQYF
NA	TRBV19	TRBJ2-1	NA	TGTGCCAGTAGTAAGGTCCTAAGGGACCCTGAGCAGTTCTTC	CASSKVLRDPEQFF
TRBD2	TRBV9	TRBJ2-2	NA	TGTGCCAGCAGCGTAGGAGGGCTAGCGGTTAACACCGGGGAGCTGTTTTTT	CASSVGGLAVNTGELFF
NA	TRBV29-1	TRBJ2-1	NA	TGCAGCGTTGAAAGAGTGTACAATGAGCAGTTCTTC	CSVERVYNEQFF
TRBD1	TRBV4-2	TRBJ2-1	NA	TGTGCCAGCAGCCCACCCCTGGGACAGGGGTCCAGTGAGCAGTTCTTC	CASSPPLGQGSSEQFF
NA	TRBV7-3	TRBJ2-3	NA	TGTGCCAGCAGCTTTACCCCTAGCACAGATACGCAGTATTTT	CASSFTPSTDTQYF
NA	TRBV18	TRBJ1-4	NA	TGTGCCAGCTCCAGTATACAGGGAGGATTTAATGAAAAACTGTTTTTT	CASSSIQGGFNEKLFF
TRBD1	TRBV2	TRBJ1-1	once	TGTGCCAGCAGCAACCGGGACAGCAACCCGAACACTGAAGCTTTCTTT	CASSNRDSNPNTEAFF
TRBD2	TRBV18	TRBJ2-5	NA	TGTGCCAGCTCACCCTTCAGATCACTAGCGGGAGATACCGGAGAGACCCAGTACTTC	CASSPFRSLAGDTGETQYF
TRBD1	TRBV15	TRBJ1-1	NA	TGTGCCACCAGCAGATCCCAGGGGGGAACGGAGCCTGCTGAAGCTTTCTTT	CATSRSQGGTEPAEAFF
NA	TRBV25-1	TRBJ2-7	NA	TGTGCCAGCAGTGAGCTGGACAACCCCTACGAGCAGTACTTC	CASSELDNPYEQYF
TRBD1	TRBV18	TRBJ1-5	few	TGTGCCAGCTCACCTCCGGGACAGGTGAGTCAGCCCCAGCATTTT	CASSPPGQVSQPQHF
NA	TRBV27	TRBJ1-2	NA	TGTGCCAGCAGTTCGTTGGAGGGACTAGGGTATGGCTACACCTTC	CASSSLEGLGYGYTF
TRBD2	TRBV7-9	TRBJ2-7	NA	TGTGCCAGCAGCACCCGGACTAGCGGGAGATTCCACGAGCAGTACTTC	CASSTRTSGRFHEQYF
TRBD1	TRBV28	TRBJ2-3	NA	TGTGCCAGCAGCCTTGGACAGGGTGATACGCAGTATTTT	CASSLGQGDTQYF
TRBD1	TRBV5-1	TRBJ2-5	NA	TGCGCCAGCAGCCCGGATGGACAGGGAGAGACCCAGTACTTC	CASSPDGQGETQYF
TRBD1	TRBV5-4	TRBJ1-1	NA	TGTGCCAGCAGCCCCACGACAGGGGGTATCACTGAAGCTTTCTTT	CASSPTTGGITEAFF
TRBD1	TRBV6-1	TRBJ1-3	NA	TGTGCCAGCAGGTTACAGGGGTACTCTGGAAACACCATATATTTT	CASRLQGYSGNTIYF
TRBD1	TRBV7-9	TRBJ1-3	NA	TGTGCCAGCAGCCGGTCGACAGGGAACACCATATATTTT	CASSRSTGNTIYF
TRBD2	TRBV7-8	TRBJ2-7	NA	TGTGCCAGCAGCTTAGGACTAGCGGAGTTCTACGAGCAGTACTTC	CASSLGLAEFYEQYF
TRBD1	TRBV30	TRBJ2-6	NA	TGTGCCTGGAACCAGGGGGCAGGGGCCAACGTCCTGACTTTC	CAWNQGAGANVLTF
NA	TRBV7-2	TRBJ1-4	once	TGTGCCAGCAGCTCTTCAATATCACACGGTGAAAAACTGTTTTTT	CASSSSISHGEKLFF
NA	TRBV18	TRBJ1-3	NA	TGTGCCAGCTCACCAGAATGGGTAGGCTCTGGAAACACCATATATTTT	CASSPEWVGSGNTIYF
NA	TRBV6-1	TRBJ1-2	NA	TGTGCCAGCAGTGAAGCGGGGGCTCCCCTCTATGGCTACACCTTC	CASSEAGAPLYGYTF